The rows below give T cell receptor beta chains drawn from one sample of a study of T cell changes during pregnancy in multiple sclerosis. Sequenced by immunoSEQ multiplex PCR; TCRdb stores in-frame clones only, minus some. In the table there are 60,000 or so clones, about 90% of which are singletons. The sample in question was CD4+ T cells from peripheral blood mononuclear cells, obtained after pregnancy. The source is a female donor in good health, enrolled as a control in a pregnancy study. Each CDR3 is given with its conserved first and last residue. A D gene is named only where the DNA matches it firmly. Clone size, where shown, is once, few, many, or a class for clones that have expanded.

j_call	clone_size	cdr3_length	d_call	v_call	cdr3_aa	cdr3_nt
TRBJ1-1	-	15	-	TRBV5-1	CASSPSGQMNTEAFF	TGCGCCAGCAGCCCGTCCGGACAGATGAACACTGAAGCTTTCTTT
TRBJ1-5	once	15	-	TRBV4-2	CASSLSRGGNQPQHF	TGTGCCAGCAGTCTTAGCAGGGGTGGCAATCAGCCCCAGCATTTT
TRBJ1-3	-	14	-	TRBV2	CASSVDRSGDTIYF	TGTGCCAGCAGTGTAGACAGGTCTGGGGACACCATATATTTT
TRBJ1-6	-	13	-	TRBV2	CARGGRGNSPLHF	TGTGCCAGAGGAGGACGGGGGAATTCACCCCTCCACTTT
TRBJ2-5	once	16	TRBD2	TRBV7-2	CASSLEYGLAGGAQYF	TGTGCCAGCAGCTTAGAATATGGTCTAGCGGGGGGGGCCCAGTACTTC
TRBJ1-2	-	15	-	TRBV5-1	CASSLEQGYNYGYTF	TGCGCCAGCAGCCTTGAACAGGGTTATAACTATGGCTACACCTTC
TRBJ2-7	-	11	-	TRBV2	CACGGTYEQYF	TGTGCCTGCGGAGGAACCTACGAGCAGTACTTC
TRBJ1-5	-	15	TRBD1	TRBV30	CAWSRGQGGNQPQHF	TGTGCCTGGAGTCGCGGACAGGGAGGCAATCAGCCCCAGCATTTT
TRBJ2-7	-	15	TRBD2	TRBV11-3	CASSLRLAGIYEQYF	TGTGCCAGCAGCTTGAGGCTAGCGGGGATTTACGAGCAGTACTTC
TRBJ2-2	once	16	-	TRBV9	CASSAPGTGNTGELFF	TGTGCCAGCAGCGCCCCGGGAACGGGAAACACCGGGGAGCTGTTTTTT
TRBJ2-1	-	15	TRBD2	TRBV7-2	CASSLVSGGANEQFF	TGTGCCAGCAGCTTAGTAAGCGGGGGGGCCAATGAGCAGTTCTTC
TRBJ2-7	-	13	-	TRBV5-1	CASSLDGVYEQYF	TGCGCCAGCAGCCTTGACGGGGTCTACGAGCAGTACTTC
TRBJ2-3	once	13	-	TRBV6-4	CASSSGSTDTQYF	TGTGCCAGCAGTAGCGGTAGCACAGATACGCAGTATTTT
TRBJ2-4	-	13	TRBD2	TRBV7-2	CASSYSGGNIQYF	TGTGCCAGCAGCTACAGCGGGGGTAACATTCAGTACTTC
TRBJ2-5	-	16	-	TRBV5-1	CASSLGTRAYQETQYF	TGCGCCAGCAGCCTAGGGACACGAGCTTACCAAGAGACCCAGTACTTC
TRBJ2-3	-	14	TRBD2	TRBV2	CASSDGLDTDTQYF	TGTGCCAGCAGTGACGGACTAGACACAGATACGCAGTATTTT
TRBJ1-5	-	13	-	TRBV5-8	CASSGGGNQPQHF	TGTGCCAGCAGCGGGGGGGGGAATCAGCCCCAGCATTTT
TRBJ1-1	-	13	-	TRBV5-8	CASSLSGIDEAFF	TGTGCCAGCAGCTTGTCGGGGATTGATGAAGCTTTCTTT
TRBJ2-5	-	14	-	TRBV7-3	CASSLGQGQETQYF	TGTGCCAGCAGCTTGGGGCAGGGCCAAGAGACCCAGTACTTC
TRBJ2-7	-	15	TRBD1	TRBV7-2	CASSLMGQGAEEQYF	TGTGCCAGCAGTCTCATGGGACAGGGGGCGGAAGAGCAGTACTTC
TRBJ1-5	once	15	-	TRBV5-4	CASSWGGQFNQPQHF	TGTGCCAGCAGCTGGGGAGGGCAGTTCAATCAGCCCCAGCATTTT
TRBJ2-5	-	17	TRBD2	TRBV7-2	CASSLVASGGGQETQYF	TGTGCCAGCAGCTTAGTGGCTAGCGGGGGGGGGCAAGAGACCCAGTACTTC
TRBJ2-3	-	14	-	TRBV19	CASKSGTFTDTQYF	TGTGCCAGTAAGAGCGGCACATTTACAGATACGCAGTATTTT
TRBJ1-5	-	15	TRBD1	TRBV19	CATKVSTGINQPQHF	TGTGCCACTAAAGTTTCGACAGGGATAAATCAGCCCCAGCATTTT
TRBJ2-7	-	15	TRBD1	TRBV30	CAWSADRGPMGEQYF	TGTGCCTGGAGTGCGGACAGGGGACCCATGGGTGAGCAGTACTTC
TRBJ1-1	-	13	-	TRBV5-6	CASSFRGPTEAFF	TGTGCCAGCAGCTTCAGAGGGCCGACTGAAGCTTTCTTT